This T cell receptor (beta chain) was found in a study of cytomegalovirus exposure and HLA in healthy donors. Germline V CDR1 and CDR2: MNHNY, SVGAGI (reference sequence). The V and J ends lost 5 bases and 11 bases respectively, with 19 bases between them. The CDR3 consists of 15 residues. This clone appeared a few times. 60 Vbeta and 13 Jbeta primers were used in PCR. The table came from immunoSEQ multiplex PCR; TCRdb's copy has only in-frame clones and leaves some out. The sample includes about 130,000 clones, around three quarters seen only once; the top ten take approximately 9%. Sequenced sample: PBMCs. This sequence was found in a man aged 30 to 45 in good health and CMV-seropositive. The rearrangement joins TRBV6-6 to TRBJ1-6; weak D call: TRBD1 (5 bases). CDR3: CASSTPRGAEAPLHF. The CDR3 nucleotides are TGTGCCAGCAGTACCCCCCGCGGGGCTGAGGCACCCCTCCACTTT.